Below are 27 T cell receptor beta chains sequenced from a single sample in a study of T-cell reconstitution after alpha-beta-depleted transplantation in children (dated by TCRdb to the mid-2010s). The method was PCR. Reads for this sample came from an Illumina HiSeq 2500. To normalize quantification of the TCRbeta repertoire, the TCR libraries were built with molecular barcoding that relied on unique molecular identifiers. TCRdb took the public reads, trimmed them with fastp at Q25, ran MiXCR for clone calling and kept in-frame beta chains. Each CDR3 protein appears once, grouped with its most common genes and DNA. The sample profile shows about 640,000 distinct CDR3 sequences; roughly 17% of them were found once. The biggest ten clones account for 0.8% to 1.1% of the sample. The specimen was PBMCs from the stem cell graft donor, collected from the stem cell graft. The receptors here all came from a human donor who donated a stem cell graft to a child with acute myeloid leukemia.

This clonotype was seen at least ten times. The chain has TRBV5-6 and TRBJ2-1, with 9 positions matching TRBD1. Trimming at V came to 0 bases and at J to 6 bases, leaving 10 bases not matched to a gene. The CDR3 extends over 17 amino acids. Germline V gene data show CDR1 as SGHDT and CDR2 as YYEEEE. CDR3 DNA: TGTGCCAGCAGCTTGGACAGGGGGCGAATCGGCACCAATGAGCAGTTCTTC. Translated, it gives CASSLDRGRIGTNEQFF.

The rearrangement links TRBV12-3 or TRBV12-4 to TRBJ1-1; the match to TRBD1 covers 7 bases. V shed 5 bases, J shed 7 bases, and the junction held 7 bases outside the gene matches. The CDR3 is 13 amino acids. CDR3 protein: CASSRPGTDEAFF. CDR3 DNA: TGTGCCAGCAGTCGACCCGGGACAGATGAAGCTTTCTTT.

This sequence joins TRBV20-1 and TRBJ1-5, with 8 bases matching TRBD1. Looked up from germline, CDR1 is DFQATT and CDR2 is SNEGSKA (reference sequence). V lost 0 bases and J lost 3; bases outside the gene matches: 4. The CDR3 runs 15 residues. Here the CDR3 reads CSARDRGQVNQPQHF. CDR3 sequence (DNA): TGCAGTGCTAGAGATAGGGGACAGGTCAATCAGCCCCAGCATTTT.

The chain has TRBV7-2 and TRBJ1-5, with D tentatively TRBD1 (5 bases). CDR3 length: 15 amino acids. Germline-derived CDR1 and CDR2 are SGHTA and FQGNSA. V shed 5 bases and J shed 7 bases, with 18 bases lying between them. CDR3 sequence: CASSRLDSSGQPQHF. DNA of the CDR3: TGTGCCAGCAGCCGATTAGACAGCTCGGGCCAGCCCCAGCATTTT.

This clonotype was detected many times. The rearrangement uses TRBV20-1 and TRBJ2-1; the match to TRBD1 covers 7 bases. This CDR3 spans 15 amino acids. V lost 7 bases and J lost 2; bases outside the gene matches: 11. Germline V gene sequence: CDR1 DFQATT, CDR2 SNEGSKA (reference sequence). CDR3 DNA: TGCAGTGGGACAGGTTGGTCCGATGCCTACAATGAGCAGTTCTTC. It yields the protein CSGTGWSDAYNEQFF.

This chain connects TRBV4-2 to TRBJ1-1; 10 bases map to TRBD1. CDR3 length: 13 residues. Germline-derived CDR1 and CDR2 are LGHNA and YNFKEQ. V was pared by 7 bases and J by 9 bases, with 8 bases of the junction left unmatched. DNA for the CDR3: TGTGCCAGCAACAGGGACAGGGGCGGCCAAGCTTTCTTT. Amino acid sequence: CASNRDRGGQAFF.

The rearrangement joins TRBV28 to TRBJ2-3; unclear D gene. In germline, CDR1 is MDHEN, CDR2 SYDVKM. Trimming removed 7 bases from V and 2 bases from J, with 13 bases in between. CDR3 length: 14 amino acids. The CDR3 DNA is TGTGCCAGCACCCCCGATATAAACACAGATACGCAGTATTTT. It translates to CASTPDINTDTQYF. Combining the CDR3 with reference TRBV28 and TRBJ2-3 gives the whole variable domain DVKVTQSSRYLVKRTGEKVFLECVQDMDHENMFWYRQDPGLGLRLIYFSYDVKMKEKGDIPEGYSVSREKKERFSLILESASTNQTSMYLCASTPDINTDTQYFGPGTRLTVL.

The rearrangement links TRBV20-1 to TRBJ1-5; D not certain. The V and J ends lost 7 bases and 3 bases respectively, with 10 bases between them. In germline, CDR1 is DFQATT, CDR2 SNEGSKA (reference sequence). The CDR3 sequence is 12 residues long. Here the CDR3 DNA reads TGCAGTGTACAGAGATCCAATCAGCCCCAGCATTTT. This translates into CSVQRSNQPQHF.

This clonotype has at least ten counts. The chain recombines TRBV5-1 with TRBJ2-7; 8 positions agree with TRBD1. The CDR3 has 13 residues. CDR1 and CDR2 from the germline V gene are SGHRS and YFSETQ. V gave up 3 bases and J gave up 4 bases; unmatched junction bases: 3. The CDR3 DNA reads as TGCGCCAGCAGCTCGGGACAGGATTACGAGCAGTACTTC. Protein product: CASSSGQDYEQYF.

This clonotype was recorded at least ten times. The chain has TRBV20-1 and TRBJ2-3; TRBD2 aligns across 7 bases. Germline-derived CDR1 and CDR2 are DFQATT and SNEGSKA (reference sequence). The length of the CDR3 is 14 residues. V gave up 5 bases and J gave up 1 base; unmatched junction bases: 6. Here the CDR3 reads CSAPRGWGTDTQYF. CDR3 sequence (DNA): TGCAGTGCTCCGCGGGGGTGGGGCACAGATACGCAGTATTTT.

The CDR3 DNA follows: TGCAGTGCTTATCGGGGGGCTCCCTCCAATGAGCAGTTCTTC. This translates into CSAYRGAPSNEQFF. This chain joins TRBV20-1 and TRBJ2-1, with D possibly matching TRBD2 (7 bases). Deletions cut 5 bases from V and 6 bases from J, with 17 bases between. The CDR3 consists of 14 residues. Germline CDR1 and CDR2: DFQATT and SNEGSKA (reference sequence).

The chain joins TRBV5-6 to TRBJ2-7, with 13 bases matching TRBD2. CDR3 length: 15 residues. Germline V gives CDR1 SGHDT, CDR2 YYEEEE. Unmatched junction bases numbered 9, after V lost 3 bases and J lost 9 bases. The CDR3 loop reads CASSSGTSGDVGQYF. CDR3 nucleotide sequence: TGTGCCAGCAGCTCTGGGACTAGCGGGGACGTTGGGCAGTACTTC. Combining the CDR3 with reference TRBV5-6 and TRBJ2-7 gives the whole variable domain DAGVTQSPTHLIKTRGQQVTLRCSPKSGHDTVSWYQQALGQGPQFIFQYYEEEERQRGNFPDRFSGHQFPNYSSELNVNALLLGDSALYLCASSSGTSGDVGQYFGPGTRLTVT.

As regards this clonotype: A much larger clone differs by one base, so this may be a read error. The chain is built from TRBV20-1 and TRBJ1-4; 7 nucleotides align to TRBD1. V was pared by 5 bases and J by 5 bases, with 11 bases of the junction left unmatched. This CDR3 has 15 residues. Germline V gene sequence: CDR1 DFQATT, CDR2 SNEGSKA (reference sequence). The CDR3 sequence is CSASDSGTANEKLFF. The CDR3 DNA reads as TGCAGTGCTTCAGATTCAGGGACAGCGAATGAAAAACTGTTTTTT.

V is TRBV6-1 and J is TRBJ2-2; D remains ambiguous. The CDR3 spans 13 residues. Trimming took off 6 bases at V and 3 bases at J, with 8 bases between the two ends. CDR1 is MNHNS and CDR2 is SASEGT in the germline V gene. The CDR3 nucleotides are TGTGCCAGCAGCATTACCCACACCGGGGAGCTGTTTTTT. It specifies CASSITHTGELFF.

There are many counts of this clonotype. J is TRBJ2-7 and V is TRBV5-5; D is undetermined. CDR3 length: 12 residues. Germline loops: CDR1 SGHKS, CDR2 YYEKEE (reference sequence). Trimming cost V 3 bases and J 2 bases, with 6 bases left between them. The CDR3: CASSSTAYEQYF. Written as DNA, the CDR3 is TGTGCCAGCAGCTCCACCGCCTACGAGCAGTACTTC. Looking up the rest from reference TRBV5-5 and TRBJ2-7 gives the full variable domain: DAGVTQSPTHLIKTRGQQVTLRCSPISGHKSVSWYQQVLGQGPQFIFQYYEKEERGRGNFPDRFSARQFPNYSSELNVNALLLGDSALYLCASSSTAYEQYFGPGTRLTVT.

The V call is TRBV29-1, the J call TRBJ1-1, with 10 positions matching TRBD1. The length of the CDR3 is 15 residues. The J segment lost 4 bases and the V segment lost 4 bases, leaving 9 bases of the junction unmatched. CDR1 is SQVTM, CDR2 ANQGSEA, per germline. The CDR3 protein is CSVVRQGASITEAFF. In DNA, the CDR3 is TGCAGCGTTGTTCGACAGGGGGCGTCGATCACTGAAGCTTTCTTT.

The V gene is TRBV6-1, the J gene TRBJ2-7; the match to TRBD1 covers 7 bases. The CDR3 contains 18 residues. V dropped 0 bases and J dropped 2; count of bases not matched to a gene: 13. Germline V gene sequence: CDR1 MNHNS, CDR2 SASEGT. CDR3 amino acids: CASSEALGQSSFPYEQYF. CDR3 DNA sequence: TGTGCCAGCAGTGAAGCGCTGGGACAGTCGAGTTTTCCCTACGAGCAGTACTTC.

This clonotype was counted a few times. The genes are TRBV20-1 and TRBJ2-1; 8 nucleotides line up with TRBD2. Germline V CDR1 and CDR2: DFQATT, SNEGSKA (reference sequence). This CDR3 is built from 14 residues. In DNA, the CDR3 is TGCAGGGCCCAAGAGAGCGGGGGAAACAATGAGCAGTTCTTC. Translating it yields CRAQESGGNNEQFF.

About this clonotype: A much more abundant neighbour one base away suggests this may be a read error. This sequence joins TRBV20-1 and TRBJ2-5; a possible D gene is TRBD1 (6 bases). The CDR3 sequence is 15 residues long. The V end lost 0 bases, the J end lost 4 bases, and 15 bases lay between the germline ends. The V gene's germline CDR1 is DFQATT and CDR2 SNEGSKA (reference sequence). CDR3 sequence reads: CSARDGQGQGETQYF. The CDR3 nucleotides read TGCAGTGCTAGAGATGGGCAGGGGCAAGGAGAGACCCAGTACTTC.

Many counts were recorded for this clonotype. The CDR3 DNA follows: TGCAGTGCTATGGTCGACTACTACGAGCAGTACTTC. Translating gives CSAMVDYYEQYF. The chain carries TRBV20-1 and TRBJ2-7, with D maybe TRBD2 (5 bases). The CDR3 runs 12 residues. Trimming removed 4 bases at V and 3 bases at J, with 10 bases between. Looked up from germline, CDR1 is DFQATT and CDR2 is SNEGSKA (reference sequence).

This clonotype occurred a few times. The rearrangement joins TRBV7-9 to TRBJ1-1, with D unclear. The CDR3 covers 14 residues. Trimming stripped 5 bases from V and 1 base from J, with 11 bases between. The germline V gene encodes CDR1 SEHNR and CDR2 FQNEAQ (reference sequence). In nucleotides, the CDR3 is TGTGCCAGCAGCGGATACGTCTCGAACACTGAAGCTTTCTTT. Translated, it gives CASSGYVSNTEAFF.

This clonotype has a handful of counts. V usage is TRBV3-1 and J usage is TRBJ1-3; a weak D match, TRBD1 (5 bases). CDR3 length equals 19 residues. The germline V gene encodes CDR1 LGHDT and CDR2 YNNKEL (reference sequence). V shed 4 bases and J shed 0 bases, with 22 bases lying between them. DNA of the CDR3: TGTGCCAGCAGCCGGTCGGGGGGACTCAAGCAAAGCTCTGGAAACACCATATATTTT. Protein sequence: CASSRSGGLKQSSGNTIYF.

This clonotype was detected a few times. The V call is TRBV5-5, the J call TRBJ2-3, with 7 positions matching TRBD1. There are 16 residues in the CDR3. Germline CDR1 reads SGHKS; CDR2 reads YYEKEE (reference sequence). V shed 0 bases and J 5 bases; nucleotides not matched to a gene: 9. CDR3 nucleotides: TGTGCCAGCAGCTTGGAGGCAGGGGGAATCCAAGATACGCAGTATTTT. Translation: CASSLEAGGIQDTQYF.

At least ten counts were recorded for this clonotype. The gene calls are TRBV20-1 and TRBJ2-5; D uncertain. The CDR3 sequence is 12 residues long. Germline V CDR1 and CDR2: DFQATT, SNEGSKA (reference sequence). Deletions cut 0 bases from V and 5 bases from J, with 7 bases between. In DNA form, the CDR3 reads TGCAGTGCTAGAGAGGGGTGGGAGACCCAGTACTTC. It is translated as CSAREGWETQYF.

The sample holds a few counts of this clonotype. The rearrangement uses TRBV20-1 and TRBJ1-1; 10 bases align to TRBD1. This CDR3 region has 15 residues. After removal of 0 bases from V and 5 bases from J, the junction contained 6 bases not matched to a gene. The germline gives CDR1 DFQATT, CDR2 SNEGSKA (reference sequence). The CDR3 here is CSARERQGARTEAFF. The CDR3 nucleotides read TGCAGTGCTAGAGAGAGACAGGGGGCGCGGACTGAAGCTTTCTTT.

This clonotype occurred many times. The chain is built from TRBV20-1 and TRBJ2-1; D unresolved. V was trimmed by 1 base and J by 8 bases, leaving 12 bases between them. This CDR3 has 13 residues. CDR1 is DFQATT and CDR2 is SNEGSKA in the germline V gene (reference sequence). CDR3 residues: CSARGRPADEQFF. Here the CDR3 DNA reads TGCAGTGCTAGAGGCCGTCCTGCGGATGAGCAGTTCTTC.

This clonotype has at least ten counts. This chain links TRBV20-1 with TRBJ2-1; D assignment may be TRBD1 or TRBD2 (5 bases each). V was cut by 3 bases and J by 7 bases, with 19 bases left in between. The CDR3 is made up of 15 amino acids. Germline CDR1 is DFQATT and CDR2 is SNEGSKA (reference sequence). The CDR3 reads CSASLSEGESNEQFF. The CDR3 DNA is TGCAGTGCTAGCCTTAGCGAAGGGGAGAGTAATGAGCAGTTCTTC.